A single TCR beta chain is shown here with its context. This entry belongs to a study of shared clonotypes between healthy human individuals. Authors' analysis steps: ImmunoSEQ only sent back junction sequences with no quality scores, so filtering was done differently. Profiling relied on immunoSEQ multiplex PCR, and the TCRdb table lists in-frame clones only, not all of them. V, J and clone size reflect that table, while D and trimming were determined from the DNA. Found here are about 450,000 clones, roughly 80% of them singletons; the top ten hold under 15%. Unsorted samples drew genomic DNA from 85 million to 90 million PBMCs. The V gene's germline CDR1 is LNHNV and CDR2 YYDKDF (reference sequence). The CDR3 is 17 amino acids. V gave up 0 bases and J gave up 7 bases, with 19 bases separating them.

V usage is TRBV15 and J usage is TRBJ2-4, with D maybe TRBD2 (5 bases). The sequencing input was PBMCs. The source of this sequence is a woman between 40 and 55 years old in good health. Some clones in this sample may be carry-over from other donors' samples. CDR3: CATSRDSPGAGGNIQYF. The CDR3 coding sequence is TGTGCCACCAGCAGAGATTCCCCGGGCGCAGGAGGTAACATTCAGTACTTC.